One sample yielded the 21 T cell receptor beta chains listed below, sequenced in a study of T cell changes during pregnancy in multiple sclerosis. The protocol was immunoSEQ multiplex PCR, while the TCRdb copy is restricted to in-frame clones and leaves out a portion. In the table there are some 71,000 clones, 90% to 95% of which are singletons. Sequencing was performed on CD4+ T cells from peripheral blood mononuclear cells, taken in the third trimester of pregnancy. These receptors came from a female donor in good health, enrolled as a control in a pregnancy study.

This chain uses TRBV4-2 with TRBJ2-3, with D possibly TRBD2 on 7 matching bases. Per the germline V gene, CDR1 is LGHNA and CDR2 is YNFKEQ. Trimming removed 0 bases at V and 3 bases at J, with 19 bases between. The CDR3 sequence is 18 residues long. The CDR3 DNA reads as TGTGCCAGCAGCCAAGACTTGAGGGGGGGCTGGGGGACAGATACGCAGTATTTT. Its protein product is CASSQDLRGGWGTDTQYF.

The rearrangement uses TRBV5-1 and TRBJ1-1; TRBD1 agrees at 8 bases. V shed 3 bases, J shed 1 base, and the junction held 5 bases outside the gene matches. The germline V gene has CDR1 SGHRS and CDR2 YFSETQ. This CDR3 spans 15 amino acids. CDR3 amino acids: CASSSGQAGNTEAFF. The CDR3 nucleotides are TGCGCCAGCAGCTCGGGACAGGCGGGGAACACTGAAGCTTTCTTT.

The V call is TRBV10-3, the J call TRBJ2-3; 7 nucleotides line up with TRBD2. From germline, CDR1 is ENHRY and CDR2 SYGVKD. V gave up 6 bases and J gave up 6 bases; unmatched junction bases: 3. The CDR3 is made up of 12 amino acids. The CDR3 protein is CAISGLEDTQYF. The CDR3 bases are TGTGCCATCAGCGGACTAGAGGATACGCAGTATTTT.

The J gene is TRBJ1-3, the V gene TRBV11-2; a possible D gene is TRBD1 (6 bases). Germline assignment: CDR1 SGHAT and CDR2 FQNNGV. The CDR3 is 15 residues long. V was clipped by 6 bases and J by 0 bases, with 12 bases between them. CDR3 sequence: CASSLTDSSGNTIYF. The CDR3 DNA reads as TGTGCCAGCAGTTTGACGGACAGCTCTGGAAACACCATATATTTT. The full variable domain, with the rest looked up from reference TRBV11-2 and TRBJ1-3, is EAGVAQSPRYKIIEKRQSVAFWCNPISGHATLYWYQQILGQGPKLLIQFQNNGVVDDSQLPKDRFSAERLKGVDSTLKIQPAKLEDSAVYLCASSLTDSSGNTIYFGEGSWLTVV.

The table lists this clone with a count of one. The rearrangement uses TRBV4-3 and TRBJ1-4; D might be TRBD1 (5 bases). The V gene's germline CDR1 is LGHNA and CDR2 YSLEER. This CDR3 spans 15 amino acids. V dropped 3 bases and J dropped 1 base, with 9 bases sitting between them. The CDR3 is CASSQGRVTNEKLFF. The DNA of the CDR3 is TGCGCCAGCAGCCAGGGCAGGGTAACTAATGAAAAACTGTTTTTT.

The J gene is TRBJ1-5, the V gene TRBV6-5, with no clear D. CDR3 length: 13 residues. Germline-derived CDR1 and CDR2 are MNHEY and SVGAGI. V was cut by 6 bases and J by 0 bases, with 6 bases left in between. The CDR3 bases are TGTGCCAGCAGGGCGGGTAGCAATCAGCCCCAGCATTTT. This codes for CASRAGSNQPQHF.

The rearrangement uses TRBV2 and TRBJ2-3; D is possibly TRBD1 (5 bases). The V gene lost 6 bases and the J gene lost 6 bases, with 19 bases spanning the gap. The V gene's germline CDR1 is SNHLY and CDR2 FYNNEI. The CDR3 sequence is 15 residues long. The CDR3 region is CASSPVRQGRDTQYF. The CDR3 DNA follows: TGTGCCAGCAGCCCGGTTCGTCAGGGTCGTGATACGCAGTATTTT.

CDR3 nucleotide sequence: TGCGCCAGCAGCCGGGGGGGACTAGCGGTTTCCTACAATGAGCAGTTCTTC. Translated, it gives CASSRGGLAVSYNEQFF. The rearrangement links TRBV5-1 to TRBJ2-1, with 11 bases that match TRBD2. Trimming at V came to 4 bases and at J to 1 base, leaving 7 bases not matched to a gene. Germline loops: CDR1 SGHRS, CDR2 YFSETQ. The CDR3 is 17 amino acids.

This chain connects TRBV7-2 to TRBJ2-7; D may be TRBD2 (5 bases). Germline CDR1 is SGHTA and CDR2 is FQGNSA. The CDR3 is 17 amino acids. V was cut by 3 bases and J by 2 bases, with 20 bases left in between. The CDR3: CASSFLFVGITAYEQYF. The CDR3 DNA reads TGTGCCAGCAGCTTTCTCTTTGTCGGGATTACCGCCTACGAGCAGTACTTC.

This clone was seen only a few times. The CDR3 DNA follows: TGTGCCAGCAGTGAACAAAGCACCGGGGAGCTGTTTTTT. Amino acids: CASSEQSTGELFF. The rearrangement uses TRBV6-4 and TRBJ2-2; D ambiguous. Germline values: CDR1 MRHNA, CDR2 SNTAGT. V lost 3 bases to trimming and J lost 4 bases, with 6 bases between them. The CDR3 is 13 amino acids.

In DNA form, the CDR3 reads TGTGCCAGCAGCCAAGAATTTTCGGGTGAAGCTTTCTTT. Amino acids: CASSQEFSGEAFF. This sequence joins TRBV4-2 and TRBJ1-1; D remains ambiguous. The length of the CDR3 is 13 residues. V lost 0 bases to trimming and J lost 7 bases, with 9 bases between them. Germline-derived CDR1 and CDR2 are LGHNA and YNFKEQ.

The rearrangement links TRBV15 to TRBJ1-2; 8 bases line up with TRBD1. V shed 4 bases and J 8 bases; nucleotides not matched to a gene: 9. This CDR3 is built from 14 residues. Looked up from germline, CDR1 is LNHNV and CDR2 is YYDKDF (reference sequence). The DNA of the CDR3 is TGTGCCACCAGCAAAGAAGGACAGGGCTACGGCTACACCTTC. This translates into CATSKEGQGYGYTF.

This clone was recorded once. This chain joins TRBV5-1 and TRBJ2-7, with 11 positions matching TRBD1. CDR3 length equals 15 residues. V shed 1 base and J 4 bases; nucleotides not matched to a gene: 4. Germline-derived CDR1 and CDR2 are SGHRS and YFSETQ. The CDR3 protein is CASSLSWDRGYEQYF. CDR3 coding DNA: TGCGCCAGCAGCTTGAGTTGGGACAGGGGGTACGAGCAGTACTTC.

V usage is TRBV7-7 and J usage is TRBJ2-1, with D perhaps matching TRBD2 (6 bases). V lost 1 base and J lost 6, with 7 bases in between. The CDR3 runs to 13 residues. Germline V gene data show CDR1 as SSHAT and CDR2 as FNYEAQ (reference sequence). CDR3 nucleotides: TGTGCCAGCAGCTTAGACGGGGGCAATGAGCAGTTCTTC. Translated: CASSLDGGNEQFF.

The chain has TRBV5-1 and TRBJ1-1, with 10 nucleotides matching TRBD1. The CDR3 runs to 15 residues. Germline V gene lookup returns CDR1 SGHRS and CDR2 YFSETQ. Trimming removed 3 bases from V and 5 bases from J; junction bases left unmatched: 7. CDR3: CASSSGQGSVTEAFF. DNA of the CDR3: TGCGCCAGCAGCTCGGGACAGGGGAGCGTAACTGAAGCTTTCTTT. The whole variable domain, remainder taken from reference TRBV5-1 and TRBJ1-1, is KAGVTQTPRYLIKTRGQQVTLSCSPISGHRSVSWYQQTPGQGLQFLFEYFSETQRNKGNFPGRFSGRQFSNSRSEMNVSTLELGDSALYLCASSSGQGSVTEAFFGQGTRLTVV.

V and J are TRBV20-1 and TRBJ2-7, with no clear D. The V end lost 4 bases, the J end lost 3 bases, and 7 bases lay between the germline ends. Germline-derived CDR1 and CDR2 are DFQATT and SNEGSKA (reference sequence). The length of the CDR3 is 11 residues. The CDR3 nucleotides read TGCAGTGCTAAATCAGGCTACGAGCAGTACTTC. This sequence encodes CSAKSGYEQYF.

The genes are TRBV10-3 and TRBJ2-4; 10 nucleotides agree with TRBD1. CDR1 ENHRY and CDR2 SYGVKD come from the germline V gene. Trimming at V came to 2 bases and at J to 2 bases, leaving 3 bases not matched to a gene. CDR3 length: 16 amino acids. The CDR3 region is CAISEGTGASKNIQYF. For the CDR3, the DNA is TGTGCCATCAGTGAGGGGACAGGGGCGTCCAAAAACATTCAGTACTTC.

The table lists this clone with a count of one. The V call is TRBV7-2, the J call TRBJ2-7, with 8 positions matching TRBD2. Germline trimming cut 6 bases from V and 0 bases from J; bases unmatched to any gene: 19. The CDR3 is 19 amino acids. The germline gives CDR1 SGHTA, CDR2 FQGNSA. DNA of the CDR3: TGTGCCAGCAGAAGACCGGGCCTAGCGGGTCTGGGAAGCTCCTACGAGCAGTACTTC. Residues: CASRRPGLAGLGSSYEQYF.

This chain uses TRBV6-4 with TRBJ2-3; TRBD1 matches 12 bases. This CDR3 has 16 residues. V dropped 0 bases and J dropped 3; count of bases not matched to a gene: 1. Germline V CDR1 and CDR2: MRHNA, SNTAGT. CDR3 nucleotides: TGTGCCAGCAGTGACTCGGGACAGGGGGCAACAGATACGCAGTATTTT. Residues: CASSDSGQGATDTQYF.

The chain couples TRBV6-5 to TRBJ1-5; tentatively, D is TRBD1 (6 bases). V was trimmed by 0 bases and J by 7 bases, leaving 13 bases between them. The CDR3 has 15 amino acids. Germline lookup yields CDR1 MNHEY and CDR2 SVGAGI. The CDR3 loop reads CASSYSAGEVQPQHF. CDR3 DNA: TGTGCCAGCAGTTACTCGGCAGGGGAAGTCCAGCCCCAGCATTTT.

The gene calls are TRBV5-4 and TRBJ2-5, with TRBD1 matching over 9 bases. The J segment lost 4 bases and the V segment lost 3 bases, leaving 7 bases of the junction unmatched. The germline V gene has CDR1 SGHNT and CDR2 YYREEE (reference sequence). The CDR3 loop spans 15 amino acids. The CDR3 DNA follows: TGTGCCAGCAGCTGGGGACAGGGCCTAGGAGAGACCCAGTACTTC. Amino acid sequence: CASSWGQGLGETQYF. Supplemented by reference TRBV5-4 and TRBJ2-5, the full variable domain reads ETGVTQSPTHLIKTRGQQVTLRCSSQSGHNTVSWYQQALGQGPQFIFQYYREEENGRGNFPPRFSGLQFPNYSSELNVNALELDDSALYLCASSWGQGLGETQYFGPGTRLLVL.